These 20 T cell receptor beta chains came from one sample sequenced in a study of regulatory T cells in long-lasting Graves disease. CDR3-region Arm-PCR and iRepertoire HTBI primers produced the TCR beta libraries. TCRdb passed the multiplex PCR reads through MiXCR, listing each CDR3 protein once. This sample has 300,000 to 400,000 distinct CDR3 sequences, with about 20% found just once. Sample time point: persistent/refractory GD, antithyroid drugs over 5 years with positive TRAb. PBMCs were the source of the RNA used for TCR sequencing. This material consisted of peripheral blood mononuclear cells (PBMCs), taken when the disease was refractory, from a patient treated with antithyroid drugs. These receptors were obtained from a female donor with Graves disease.

This clonotype showed up many times. The V call is TRBV6-1, the J call TRBJ1-1; D gene ambiguous. V was clipped by 6 bases and J by 0 bases, with 11 bases between them. In germline, CDR1 is MNHNS, CDR2 SASEGT. The CDR3 spans 14 residues. CDR3 sequence: CASSLGRMNTEAFF. CDR3 coding DNA: TGTGCCAGCAGCCTCGGACGGATGAACACTGAAGCTTTCTTT.

The chain recombines TRBV7-8 with TRBJ2-1; D is uncertain. The CDR3 runs 15 residues. In germline, CDR1 is SGHVS, CDR2 FQNEAQ. Trimming pared 8 bases from V and 4 bases from J, leaving 18 bases between. This CDR3 is CASVNARTLYNEQFF. In DNA form, the CDR3 reads TGTGCCAGCGTGAATGCTCGAACTTTATACAATGAGCAGTTCTTC.

The chain recombines TRBV29-1 with TRBJ1-2, with 10 positions matching TRBD1. V lost 7 bases, J lost 4 bases, and 6 bases stayed unmatched. The CDR3 sequence is 13 residues long. From germline, CDR1 is SQVTM and CDR2 ANQGSEA. CDR3 DNA: TGCAGCGGGTTGGACAGGGGGTCCTATGGCTACACCTTC. Translation: CSGLDRGSYGYTF.

This chain links TRBV6-2 or TRBV6-3 with TRBJ1-1, with TRBD1 identical over 9 bases. The junction had 6 bases not matched to a gene; V was cut back by 5 bases and J by 5 bases. This CDR3 spans 14 amino acids. Germline CDR1 reads MNHEY; CDR2 reads SVGEGT. The CDR3 is CASSPQGAVTEAFF. DNA of the CDR3: TGTGCCAGCAGTCCACAGGGGGCTGTGACTGAAGCTTTCTTT.

V and J are TRBV2 and TRBJ1-1, with D tentatively TRBD1 (5 bases). Germline V gene data show CDR1 as SNHLY and CDR2 as FYNNEI. The CDR3 length is 14 residues. The V and J ends lost 4 bases and 0 bases respectively, with 9 bases between them. The CDR3 spells CASSGGNLNTEAFF. The CDR3 DNA reads as TGTGCCAGCAGTGGGGGGAACCTGAACACTGAAGCTTTCTTT.

V usage is TRBV5-1 and J usage is TRBJ1-1; tentatively, D is TRBD1 (5 bases). The CDR3 runs 13 residues. Trimming pared 5 bases from V and 1 base from J, leaving 9 bases between. CDR1 and CDR2 (germline): SGHRS, YFSETQ. The CDR3, as DNA: TGCGCCAGCAGACAGGACACGAACACTGAAGCTTTCTTT. This translates into CASRQDTNTEAFF.

This chain joins TRBV5-1 and TRBJ2-5, with D tentatively TRBD1 (5 bases). The CDR3 sequence is 14 residues long. Trimming removed 0 bases from V and 0 bases from J, with 6 bases in between. From germline, CDR1 is SGHRS and CDR2 YFSETQ. The CDR3 region is CASSLGQYQETQYF. The DNA for the CDR3 is TGCGCCAGCAGCTTGGGACAGTACCAAGAGACCCAGTACTTC.

This clonotype was counted ten times or more. This chain joins TRBV5-6 and TRBJ1-1, with TRBD1 as a possible D gene (5 bases). V shed 2 bases and J shed 1 base, with 9 bases lying between them. The CDR3 contains 14 residues. CDR1 is SGHDT and CDR2 is YYEEEE in the germline V gene. The CDR3 nucleotides are TGTGCCAGCAGCTTCTACAGGAAGAACACTGAAGCTTTCTTT. Translation: CASSFYRKNTEAFF.

A remark on this clonotype: A much larger clone is a single base away; this may be a read error. The chain carries TRBV6-2 or TRBV6-3 and TRBJ1-2; 9 positions match TRBD1. The CDR3 is 16 residues long. Germline V gives CDR1 MNHEY, CDR2 SVGEGT. V trimming: 0 bases; J trimming: 11 bases; junction bases outside the gene matches: 13. The CDR3 DNA is TGTGCCAGCAGTTACTCGAGGGACAGGGCCCGTCTCGGGTACACCTTC. This sequence encodes CASSYSRDRARLGYTF.

There are a few counts of this clonotype. This rearrangement joins TRBV18 to TRBJ2-1; 10 bases agree with TRBD1. Germline loops: CDR1 KGHSH, CDR2 LQKENI. The CDR3 runs to 14 residues. With V trimmed by 0 bases and J by 9 bases, 2 bases remained unmatched. In nucleotides, the CDR3 is TGTGCCAGCTCACCACCGGGACAGGGGTCTGAGCAGTTCTTC. It yields the protein CASSPPGQGSEQFF.

This clonotype occurred many times. The chain joins TRBV7-9 to TRBJ1-2; TRBD1 might be the D (6 bases). CDR1 SEHNR and CDR2 FQNEAQ come from the germline V gene (reference sequence). Trimming removed 6 bases at V and 3 bases at J, with 14 bases between. The CDR3 spans 14 residues. CDR3 sequence (DNA): TGTGCCAGCAGGCAACCGGGGGGCGACTATGGCTACACCTTC. It is translated as CASRQPGGDYGYTF.

This clonotype appeared many times. The genes are TRBV6-1 and TRBJ2-2, with TRBD1 matching 7 bases. The CDR3 is 13 amino acids. CDR1 and CDR2 from the germline V gene are MNHNS and SASEGT. The J segment lost 4 bases and the V segment lost 10 bases, leaving 6 bases of the junction unmatched. The CDR3 nucleotides read TGTGCCATTCGACAGGGAGTCACCGGGGAGCTGTTTTTT. Its protein product is CAIRQGVTGELFF.

This clonotype was counted many times. The chain recombines TRBV12-3 or TRBV12-4 with TRBJ2-7; D ambiguous. The CDR3 sequence is 14 residues long. V lost 3 bases and J 0 bases, leaving 9 bases between the germline ends. DNA for the CDR3: TGTGCCAGCAGTTTTGTATCGAACTCCTACGAGCAGTACTTC. Residues: CASSFVSNSYEQYF.

This clonotype has more than one count but fewer than ten. The V and J genes are TRBV20-1 and TRBJ2-2, with 9 bases fitting TRBD1. Germline V CDR1 and CDR2: DFQATT, SNEGSKA (reference sequence). The CDR3 has 16 residues. The junction had 9 bases not matched to a gene; V was cut back by 6 bases and J by 1 base. The CDR3 coding sequence is TGCAGTGCAAACCGGGACAGGGTACAGAACACCGGGGAGCTGTTTTTT. Translation gives CSANRDRVQNTGELFF.

Written as DNA, the CDR3 is TGTGCCAGCAGTGTTGACCAGACAGGGGCTCAGCCCCAGCATTTT. Translating gives CASSVDQTGAQPQHF. The gene calls are TRBV2 and TRBJ1-5, with 8 nucleotides matching TRBD1. There are 15 residues in the CDR3. Germline CDR1 and CDR2: SNHLY and FYNNEI. V was clipped by 4 bases and J by 6 bases; unmatched bases: 8.

This clonotype was recorded many times. The V gene is TRBV12-3 or TRBV12-4, the J gene TRBJ1-6; 10 positions match TRBD1. The CDR3 length is 15 residues. After removal of 6 bases from V and 5 bases from J, the junction contained 4 bases not matched to a gene. The CDR3 loop is CASRNGQGDNSPLHF. The DNA for the CDR3 is TGTGCCAGCAGAAATGGACAGGGGGATAATTCACCCCTCCACTTT.

This clonotype has just a few counts. The genes are TRBV7-9 and TRBJ1-1; D gene ambiguous. This CDR3 contains 13 residues. Trimming stripped 5 bases from V and 6 bases from J, with 13 bases between. Per the germline V gene, CDR1 is SEHNR and CDR2 is FQNEAQ (reference sequence). CDR3 protein: CASSSRGEAEAFF. The DNA for the CDR3 is TGTGCCAGCAGCAGTCGGGGTGAGGCTGAAGCTTTCTTT. The variable domain in full, with the rest retrieved from reference TRBV7-9 and TRBJ1-1, is DTGVSQNPRHKITKRGQNVTFRCDPISEHNRLYWYRQTLGQGPEFLTYFQNEAQLEKSRLLSDRFSAERPKGSFSTLEIQRTEQGDSAMYLCASSSRGEAEAFFGQGTRLTVV.

This chain's CDR3 is CSARDYTGQGNNEQFF. The CDR3 nucleotides are TGCAGTGCTAGAGATTACACGGGACAGGGGAACAATGAGCAGTTCTTC. V is TRBV20-1 and J is TRBJ2-1; 10 bases match TRBD1. CDR1 and CDR2 from the germline V gene are DFQATT and SNEGSKA (reference sequence). The junction had 7 bases not matched to a gene; V was cut back by 0 bases and J by 5 bases. The CDR3 totals 16 residues.

This clonotype was observed at least ten times. This chain uses TRBV15 with TRBJ1-1, with 7 bases identical to TRBD1. J lost 3 bases, V lost 10 bases, and 11 bases had no gene match. CDR1 and CDR2 (germline): LNHNV, YYDKDF (reference sequence). The CDR3 has 14 residues. This CDR3 reads CASRQGPRDTEAFF. CDR3 DNA: TGTGCCAGCCGACAGGGCCCTCGGGACACTGAAGCTTTCTTT.

The sample holds a few counts of this clonotype. This sequence joins TRBV19 and TRBJ1-5; TRBD1 aligns across 7 bases. Germline V CDR1 and CDR2: LNHDA, SQIVND (reference sequence). With 4 bases clipped from V and 0 bases from J, the junction kept 6 bases outside the gene matches. CDR3 length equals 16 residues. Here the CDR3 reads CASSTSGQTSNQPQHF. In nucleotides, the CDR3 is TGTGCCAGTAGTACTTCGGGACAGACTAGCAATCAGCCCCAGCATTTT.